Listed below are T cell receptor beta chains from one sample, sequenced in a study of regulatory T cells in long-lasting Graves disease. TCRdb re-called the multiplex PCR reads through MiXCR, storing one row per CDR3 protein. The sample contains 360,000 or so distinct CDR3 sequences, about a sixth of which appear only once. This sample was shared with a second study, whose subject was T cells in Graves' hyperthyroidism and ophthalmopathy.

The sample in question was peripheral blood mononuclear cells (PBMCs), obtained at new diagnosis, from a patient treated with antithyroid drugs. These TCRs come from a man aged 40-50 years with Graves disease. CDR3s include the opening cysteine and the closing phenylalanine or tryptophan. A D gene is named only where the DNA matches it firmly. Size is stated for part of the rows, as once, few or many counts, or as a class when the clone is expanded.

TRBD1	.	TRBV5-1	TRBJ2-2	TGCGCCAGCAGCTGGACAGGGATCGTCACCGGGGAGCTGTTTTTT	CASSWTGIVTGELFF
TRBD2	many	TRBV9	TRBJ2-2	TGTGCCAGCAGCGTACGTCGACTAGCGACGGGCGGGGAGCTGTTTTTT	CASSVRRLATGGELFF
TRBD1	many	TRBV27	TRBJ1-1	TGTGCCAGCAGTCAGGGGGCGACGGTCACTGAAGCTTTCTTT	CASSQGATVTEAFF
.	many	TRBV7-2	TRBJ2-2	TGTGCCAGCAGCAACAGGGGAGGCGGGGAGCTGTTTTTT	CASSNRGGGELFF
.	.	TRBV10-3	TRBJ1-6	TGTGCCATCAGTGACCAACAGGGAGGATCACCCCTCCACTTT	CAISDQQGGSPLHF
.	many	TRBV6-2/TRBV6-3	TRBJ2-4	TGTGCCAGCAGTGAACCCGTAGCCAAAAACATTCAGTACTTC	CASSEPVAKNIQYF
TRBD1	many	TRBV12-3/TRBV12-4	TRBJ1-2	TGTGCCAGCAGCAAGGGACAGCCCTATGGCTACACCTTC	CASSKGQPYGYTF
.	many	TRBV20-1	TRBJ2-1	TGCAGTATCGAGCTCCCGGGACTTAGGGTTTACAATGAGCAGTTCTTC	CSIELPGLRVYNEQFF
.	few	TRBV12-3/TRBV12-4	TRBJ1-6	TGTGCCAGCAGCCAGGGGAATTCACCCCTCCACTTT	CASSQGNSPLHF
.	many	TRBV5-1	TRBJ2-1	TGCGCCAGCAGCGAGGGGGTGGTAAATGAGCAGTTCTTC	CASSEGVVNEQFF
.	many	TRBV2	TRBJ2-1	TGTGCCAGCAGTGAAAGCCAGGGGGGCAATGAGCAGTTCTTC	CASSESQGGNEQFF
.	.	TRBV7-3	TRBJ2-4	TGTGCCAGCAGCTTAACTCCAGGGGCCGCCTACAATGAGCAGTACTTC	CASSLTPGAAYNEQYF
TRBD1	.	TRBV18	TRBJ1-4	TGTGCCAGCTCGACTTACAGGGGGACCTACAATGAAAAACTGTTTTTT	CASSTYRGTYNEKLFF
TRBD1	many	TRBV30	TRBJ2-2	TGTGCCGGGACAGGTGTCACCGGGGAGCTGTTTTTT	CAGTGVTGELFF
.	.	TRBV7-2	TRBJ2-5	TGTGCCAGCAGCTTGCGTAACCGAGGGCCGACCCAGTACTTC	CASSLRNRGPTQYF
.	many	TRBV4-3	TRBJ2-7	TGCGCCAGCAGCCAAGTTCGGGCCTCCTACGAGCAGTACTTC	CASSQVRASYEQYF
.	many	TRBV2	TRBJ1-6	TGTGCCAGCTTACAGAGCTCCTATAATTCACCCCTCCACTTT	CASLQSSYNSPLHF
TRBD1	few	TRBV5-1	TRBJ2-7	TGCGCCAGCAGGGAGACAGGGGACGAGCAGTACTTC	CASRETGDEQYF
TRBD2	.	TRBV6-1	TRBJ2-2	TGTGCCAGCAGCCACCTACTAGCGGGGGCTGTCACCGGGGAGCTGTTTTTT	CASSHLLAGAVTGELFF
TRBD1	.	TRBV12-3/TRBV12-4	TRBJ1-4	TGTGCCAGCAGCCGGGACAGGGGGCTCGGGGAAAAACTGTTTTTT	CASSRDRGLGEKLFF
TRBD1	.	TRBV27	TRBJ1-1	TGTGCCAGCAGTTTAATTGCCGGACAGGCAACTGAAGCTTTCTTT	CASSLIAGQATEAFF
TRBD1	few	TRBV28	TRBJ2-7	TGTGCCAGCAGTGCAACCGGGACAGGGGGCGAGCAGTACTTC	CASSATGTGGEQYF
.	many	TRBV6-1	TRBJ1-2	TGTGCCAGCAGCGACACACCCAGTCGTGGCTACACCTTC	CASSDTPSRGYTF
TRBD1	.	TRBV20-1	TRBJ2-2	TGCAGTGCTAGAGACCCGGGACAGGGGGCTCTGGCCGGGGAGCTGTTTTTT	CSARDPGQGALAGELFF
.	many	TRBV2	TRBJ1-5	TGTGCCAGCAGTGAAGGACCCACGACCCAGCATTTT	CASSEGPTTQHF
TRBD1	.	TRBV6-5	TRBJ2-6	TGTGCCAGCTTTAGTATCGGACAGGCGAGCTCTGGGGCCAACGTCCTGACTTTC	CASFSIGQASSGANVLTF
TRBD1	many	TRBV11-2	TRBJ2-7	TGTGCCAGCAGCCCACTACCCGGGACAGGGGGGGACGAGCAGTACTTC	CASSPLPGTGGDEQYF